This T cell receptor (beta chain) was identified during a study of post-analysis software for immune sequencing data. As to this clonotype: What it recognizes is unknown.

Study observations and caveats: The normalized Chao1 diversity of multiple sclerosis patients was significantly lower than that of controls. Patients carried several TRBV segments more frequently than controls did, and TRBV5-6, TRBV5-1 and TRBV20-1 were among them.

The CDR3 is 15 amino acids. Per the germline V gene, CDR1 is DFQATT and CDR2 is SNEGSKA (reference sequence). Libraries were made from TCR beta cDNA, and they carried unique molecular identifiers. TCRdb reanalysed the PCR reads using MiXCR and keeps one entry per CDR3 protein. In the table there are 800,000 to 950,000 distinct CDR3 sequences, 53% of which are singletons. The source of this sequence is a girl between 10 and 17 years old with multiple sclerosis. This rearrangement joins TRBV20-1 to TRBJ2-5; D is uncertain. The DNA end is a closer match to TRBJ2-7, so the J assignment may be wrong. Sequenced input: blood. The CDR3 DNA follows: TGCAGTGCTAGATCCCAGACAACCTACGGGTACGAGCAGTACTTC. Translation: CSARSQTTYGYEQYF.